This T cell receptor beta chain was profiled in a study of Ad26.COV2.S vaccination and SARS-CoV-2 variants (dated by TCRdb to the early 2020s). General notes on the study: Donors in the vaccine arm were drawn from COV1001, a multicentre, randomized, double-blind, placebo-controlled phase I-IIa trial testing Ad26.COV2.S in healthy adults. Trial participants were randomized into five groups of five: low-dose or high-dose Ad26.COV2.S given once or twice, or placebo on both occasions. The specificity and breadth of SARS-CoV-2-reactive T cell receptors after Ad26.COV2.S vaccination were assessed by TCRbeta repertoire sequencing. Dosing of Ad26.COV2.S was intramuscular, at either 5x10^10 or 1x10^11 viral particles, delivered as one shot or as two shots spaced 56 days apart. The TCR-sequenced set comprised approximately 32 samples: approximately 20 Ad26.COV2.S vaccine recipients, 5 placebo recipients and 8 SARS-CoV-2 convalescent individuals. Throughout the experiments and outcome assessment, investigators stayed blinded to trial group allocation. Paper-wide results and their limitations: After vaccination, spike-specific CD8+ and CD4+ T cell responses were reported to show substantial breadth. It was noted by the authors that total T cell responses may have been underestimated by the TCR breadth and depth analyses. Vaccine and placebo recipients had comparable non-spike TCR breadth, which fits with the vaccine containing only spike. The study was not powered for comparison of responses between vaccine doses or regimens. Compared with placebo recipients, Ad26.COV2.S recipients showed higher spike-specific TCR breadth (P = 0.0014).

The CDR3, cysteine through phenylalanine, is 14 amino acids long. Only the CDR3 DNA is retained, 42 bases long and in frame from the first base. CDR1 and CDR2 are drawn from the germline V gene: SGDLS, YYNGEE. V loses 3 bases of germline sequence and J loses 0 bases, and the interval between the two ends is 8 bases. The sample's treatment or condition, from its label and the paper: about 20 received Ad26.COV2.S at low or high dose, single or two shots; 5 received placebo; per-sample allocation not given. For vaccine and placebo recipients, the sequenced repertoires came from samples collected on day 63 after the first injection. Cohort 1b enrolled some 25 adults aged 18-55 years at a single site in Boston, USA, between 29 July and 7 August 2020. As a vaccine, Ad26.COV2.S was a replication-incompetent adenovirus type 26 vector that expressed a prefusion-stabilized SARS-CoV-2 spike protein derived from the original Wuhan strain.

Comment on this clone: Its antigen remains unidentified. No base-level quality is on record; no much larger clone is a single base apart.

The immunoSEQ Assay was used to sequence TCRbeta CDR3 regions. After extraction, genomic DNA underwent amplification by bias-controlled multiplex PCR, followed by high-throughput sequencing. Under the source paper's analysis protocol: To quantify the absolute abundance of each unique TCRbeta CDR3 region, sequences were collapsed and filtered. T cell fraction was estimated by normalizing TCRbeta template counts to usable DNA, which was measured by amplifying reference genes present in all nucleated cells. Repertoire TCRs were annotated as SARS-CoV-2-specific by exact matching of V gene, CDR3 amino acid sequence and J gene to a known reactive TCR set. The reference SARS-CoV-2 TCR set came from MIRA and was filtered for enrichment in COVID-19-positive ImmuneCODE repertoires, removing public or cross-reactive TCRs. Using the MIRA antigens, annotated TCRs were further analysed by specific ORF or by position within an ORF. Breadth was defined as the number of annotated unique rearrangements divided by the total number of unique productive rearrangements, and depth was defined as the summed frequency of the annotated unique rearrangements. TCR breadth was compared between groups using two-sided Wilcoxon rank-sum tests. What TCRdb holds here is the immuneACCESS table cut down to in-frame rearrangements. Part of the clones is not present; checked against another copy, under half of the missing clones reflect an unresolved V gene, and the others are unexplained. V and J calls and clone size are copied from that table; D and trimming were computed from the DNA. Within this sample are roughly 510,000 clones, with roughly 87% of them counted one time only. The top ten constitute 9.5% to 15% of the sample.

The chain uses TRBV9 and TRBJ2-3, with TRBD1 perhaps the D gene, on 6 matching bases. The TCR originated in a person between 18 and 59 years old who received the Ad26.COV2.S COVID-19 vaccine or a placebo. Sequenced here: peripheral blood, sampled in a trial of Ad26.COV2.S vaccine versus placebo. The DNA sequence is given as TGTGCCAGCAGCGCCGGACAGAGCACAGATACGCAGTATTTT. It translates as CASSAGQSTDTQYF.